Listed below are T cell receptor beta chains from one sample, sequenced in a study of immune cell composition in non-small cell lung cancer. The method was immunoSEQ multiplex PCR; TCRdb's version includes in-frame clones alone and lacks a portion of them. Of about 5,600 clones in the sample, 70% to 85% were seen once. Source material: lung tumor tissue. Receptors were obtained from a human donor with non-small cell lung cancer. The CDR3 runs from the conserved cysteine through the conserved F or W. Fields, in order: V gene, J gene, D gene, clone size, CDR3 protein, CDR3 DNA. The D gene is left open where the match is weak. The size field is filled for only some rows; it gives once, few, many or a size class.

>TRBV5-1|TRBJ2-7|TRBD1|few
CASSSMGQGDEQYF
TGCGCCAGCAGCTCCATGGGACAGGGGGACGAGCAGTACTTC
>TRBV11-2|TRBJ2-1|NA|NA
CASSLGGVRGTYNEQFF
TGTGCCAGCAGCTTAGGAGGCGTGAGGGGGACCTACAATGAGCAGTTCTTC
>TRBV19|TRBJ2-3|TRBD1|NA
CASTIQGAADTQYF
TGTGCCAGTACCATACAGGGGGCGGCAGATACGCAGTATTTT
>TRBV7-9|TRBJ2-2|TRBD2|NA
CASRRLALNTGELFF
TGTGCCAGCAGAAGACTAGCGCTTAACACCGGGGAGCTGTTTTTT
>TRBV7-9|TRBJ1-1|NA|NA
CASSFVGTGNTEAFF
TGTGCCAGCAGCTTTGTCGGGACTGGGAACACTGAAGCTTTCTTT
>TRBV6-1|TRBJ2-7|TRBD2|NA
CASSTGTSNHEQYF
TGTGCCAGCAGCACCGGGACTAGTAATCACGAGCAGTACTTC
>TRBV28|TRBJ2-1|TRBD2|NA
CASSRAGGTYNEQFF
TGTGCCAGCAGCCGAGCGGGAGGAACCTACAATGAGCAGTTCTTC
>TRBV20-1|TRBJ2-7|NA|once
CSAGTKTAQYF
TGCAGTGCCGGAACTAAGACTGCGCAGTACTTC
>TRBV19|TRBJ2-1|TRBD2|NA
CATNAGVGQFF
TGTGCCACAAATGCGGGAGTCGGGCAGTTCTTC
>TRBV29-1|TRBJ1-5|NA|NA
CSAARENQPQHF
TGCAGCGCTGCGCGGGAAAATCAGCCCCAGCATTTT
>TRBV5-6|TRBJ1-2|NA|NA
CASSLPQNYGYTF
TGTGCCAGCAGCTTGCCCCAGAACTATGGCTACACCTTC
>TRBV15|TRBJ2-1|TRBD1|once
CATSYPDRSSYNEQFF
TGTGCCACCAGCTACCCGGACAGGTCGTCCTACAATGAGCAGTTCTTC
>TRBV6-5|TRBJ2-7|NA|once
CASSQAREQYF
TGTGCCAGCAGCCAAGCTAGGGAGCAGTACTTC
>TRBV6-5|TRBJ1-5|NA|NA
CASTSEGYGNQPQHF
TGTGCCAGCACCTCCGAGGGCTATGGCAATCAGCCCCAGCATTTT
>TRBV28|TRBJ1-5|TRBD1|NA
CASSFFPQGASQPQHF
TGTGCCAGCAGTTTTTTCCCACAGGGGGCAAGTCAGCCCCAGCATTTT
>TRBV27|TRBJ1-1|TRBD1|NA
CASSQRTGGRTEAFF
TGTGCCAGCAGTCAACGGACAGGGGGAAGGACTGAAGCTTTCTTT